The 24 T cell receptor beta chains listed next were all sequenced from one sample in a study of regulatory T cells in long-lasting Graves disease. Researchers made TCR beta libraries by using iRepertoire HTBI primers and running Arm-PCR on CDR3 regions. Each CDR3 protein gets one entry after TCRdb re-called the multiplex PCR reads with MiXCR. The profile shows about 470,000 distinct CDR3 sequences, roughly a fifth of them singletons. Stated time point: persistent/refractory GD, antithyroid drugs over 5 years with positive TRAb. Generation of the TCR library employed RNA extracted from PBMCs. This sample comprised peripheral blood mononuclear cells (PBMCs), obtained when the disease was refractory, from a patient treated with antithyroid drugs. These receptors came from a female donor with Graves disease.

This clonotype was seen ten or more times. The chain uses TRBV11-2 and TRBJ2-5; 9 positions match TRBD2. V lost 0 bases to trimming and J lost 1 base; unmatched junction nucleotides: 6. CDR1 and CDR2 from the germline V gene are SGHAT and FQNNGV. The CDR3 loop spans 17 amino acids. CDR3 in amino acids: CASSLDPPSGAQETQYF. Here the CDR3 DNA reads TGTGCCAGCAGCTTAGATCCCCCTAGCGGGGCCCAAGAGACCCAGTACTTC.

This clonotype was seen more than once but under ten times. A much larger clone lies a single base off, so this may be a read error. The genes are TRBV11-2 and TRBJ1-3; TRBD1 is a possible D gene (6 bases). The CDR3 consists of 14 residues. Germline assignment: CDR1 SGHAT and CDR2 FQNNGV. CDR3 loop: CASKPRGAGDTIYF. The DNA of the CDR3 is TGTGCCAGCAAGCCTCGGGGGGCTGGAGACACCATATATTTT.

This clonotype has more than one count but fewer than ten. V gene TRBV13 combines with J gene TRBJ2-7, with TRBD2 matching over 8 bases. Germline CDR1 PRHDT, CDR2 FYEKMQ (reference sequence). There are 15 residues in the CDR3. The V gene end was trimmed by 1 base and the J gene end by 4 bases; junction bases not matched to a gene: 6. Here the CDR3 DNA reads TGTGCCAGCAGCTTAGCGGGAGGGCCCCGGTACGAGCAGTACTTC. The encoded protein is CASSLAGGPRYEQYF.

This clonotype was detected many times. The chain employs TRBV2 and TRBJ2-1; D is uncertain. Trimming left V 4 bases short and J 10 bases short, with 8 bases between. The CDR3 totals 11 residues. Germline CDR1 and CDR2: SNHLY and FYNNEI. CDR3 in DNA: TGTGCCAGCAGTGTCTGGAAGGAGCAGTTCTTC. Amino acids: CASSVWKEQFF.

Details on this clonotype: Given a much more abundant clone one base away, this may be a read error. This chain joins TRBV6-2 or TRBV6-3 and TRBJ2-2; D is possibly TRBD2 (5 bases). The CDR3 covers 14 residues. Per germline, CDR1 MNHEY and CDR2 SVGEGT. The CDR3 DNA reads TGTGCCACCCCCATTGAACCGAACACCGGGGAGCTGCTTTTT. As protein: CATPIEPNTGELLF.

This clonotype occurred many times. V usage is TRBV10-1 and J usage is TRBJ1-1; no clear D gene. Germline CDR1 WNHNN, CDR2 SYGVQD (reference sequence). The CDR3 extends over 13 amino acids. Trimming left V 0 bases short and J 4 bases short, with 6 bases between. Here the CDR3 reads CASSESKGTEAFF. In nucleotides, the CDR3 is TGCGCCAGCAGTGAGTCTAAAGGCACTGAAGCTTTCTTT.

This clonotype was picked up a small number of times. The chain couples TRBV11-1 to TRBJ2-7; 12 nucleotides align to TRBD1. Germline CDR1 is SGHAT and CDR2 is FQDESV (reference sequence). This CDR3 comprises 15 residues. The J segment lost 6 bases and the V segment lost 2 bases, leaving 5 bases of the junction unmatched. CDR3: CASSLPGTGGLEQYF. In nucleotides, the CDR3 is TGTGCCAGCAGCTTACCCGGGACAGGGGGCCTCGAGCAGTACTTC.

This clonotype was detected ten times or more. The chain combines TRBV6-1 with TRBJ2-5, with 9 bases that match TRBD1. J gave up 3 bases and V 11 bases, and 7 bases lay outside the gene matches. The V gene's germline CDR1 is MNHNS and CDR2 SASEGT. This CDR3 spans 13 amino acids. CDR3: CALHGQGKETQYF. The CDR3 bases are TGTGCCCTCCATGGACAGGGGAAAGAGACCCAGTACTTC.

The chain joins TRBV3-1 to TRBJ2-7; 11 nucleotides align to TRBD2. The CDR3 is 16 amino acids. Germline V gene lookup returns CDR1 LGHDT and CDR2 YNNKEL (reference sequence). Trimming at V came to 4 bases and at J to 0 bases, leaving 5 bases not matched to a gene. The CDR3 is CASSRWGTSGSYEQYF. CDR3 in DNA: TGTGCCAGCAGCCGGTGGGGGACTAGCGGCTCCTACGAGCAGTACTTC.

The J gene is TRBJ2-3, the V gene TRBV12-3 or TRBV12-4; D perhaps matches TRBD2 (6 bases). The V gene lost 4 bases and the J gene lost 4 bases, with 15 bases spanning the gap. The CDR3 totals 15 residues. CDR3 DNA: TGTGCCAGCAGTTCACCCTCCGGGGAGGCAGATACGCAGTATTTT. Translation gives CASSSPSGEADTQYF.

This clonotype was recorded at least ten times. This chain links TRBV7-2 with TRBJ1-2; no definite D call. Germline V CDR1 and CDR2: SGHTA, FQGNSA. The V end lost 4 bases, the J end lost 7 bases, and 13 bases lay between the germline ends. This CDR3 region has 13 residues. Here the CDR3 reads CASSSLGVGGYTF. DNA for the CDR3: TGTGCCAGCAGCTCCCTAGGAGTTGGTGGCTACACCTTC.

V usage is TRBV6-1 and J usage is TRBJ1-1; TRBD1 matches 7 bases. Trimming took 5 bases from V and 7 from J; bases not matched to a gene: 10. Looked up from germline, CDR1 is MNHNS and CDR2 is SASEGT. The CDR3 consists of 14 residues. In DNA form, the CDR3 reads TGTGCCAGCAGTCAACTGACAGGGATCAGTGAAGCTTTCTTT. It specifies CASSQLTGISEAFF.

Note on this clonotype: A much larger clone lies one base from this, so it may be a read error. The chain joins TRBV29-1 to TRBJ1-2, with a weak D call TRBD1 (5 bases). Germline V gives CDR1 SQVTM, CDR2 ANQGSEA. V was clipped by 0 bases and J by 4 bases, with 18 bases between them. The CDR3 is 16 amino acids. The CDR3 loop reads CSVEDRGIGESYGYTF. CDR3 nucleotides: TGCAGCGTTGAAGATCGGGGGATAGGAGAATCCTATGGCTACACCTTC.

There are many counts of this clonotype. The V gene is TRBV2, the J gene TRBJ2-5; no clear D. Germline CDR1 is SNHLY and CDR2 is FYNNEI. Trimming stripped 4 bases from V and 5 bases from J, with 5 bases between. The CDR3 sequence is 11 residues long. The chain's CDR3 is CASSARETQYF. CDR3 in DNA: TGTGCCAGCAGTGCTCGGGAGACCCAGTACTTC.

This clonotype was seen a handful of times. The DNA is omitted, as the CDR3 cannot be located on it reliably, and the CDR3 follows TCRdb's listing. This sequence joins TRBV2 and TRBJ2-3. The CDR3 is made up of 15 amino acids, end residues included. CDR1 and CDR2 (germline): SNHLY, FYNNEI. This CDR3 reads CASSSSLTVADTQYF.

This clonotype appeared many times. This chain links TRBV4-1 with TRBJ1-2; tentative D call: TRBD1 (5 bases). This CDR3 is built from 15 residues. Trimming removed 1 base at V and 3 bases at J, with 12 bases between. Germline-derived CDR1 and CDR2 are MGHRA and YSYEKL. CDR3 DNA sequence: TGCGCCAGCAGCCAAGGGCAGGGCGTTGACTATGGCTACACCTTC. Its protein is CASSQGQGVDYGYTF.

This clonotype has only a few counts. The chain joins TRBV19 to TRBJ1-2; D unresolved. V lost 6 bases and J 2 bases, leaving 13 bases between the germline ends. This CDR3 spans 14 amino acids. From germline, CDR1 is LNHDA and CDR2 SQIVND (reference sequence). CDR3 in DNA: TGTGCCAGTAGAACCAGATTTGCGAACTATGGCTACACCTTC. The encoded protein is CASRTRFANYGYTF. The complete variable domain, with remaining parts taken from reference TRBV19 and TRBJ1-2, reads DGGITQSPKYLFRKEGQNVTLSCEQNLNHDAMYWYRQDPGQGLRLIYYSQIVNDFQKGDIAEGYSVSREKKESFPLTVTSAQKNPTAFYLCASRTRFANYGYTFGSGTRLTVV.

The chain combines TRBV19 with TRBJ2-6; D remains unclear. CDR1 and CDR2 from the germline V gene are LNHDA and SQIVND (reference sequence). Trimming cost V 7 bases and J 4 bases, with 8 bases left between them. CDR3 size: 13 residues. The CDR3 sequence is CASTVGGANVLTF. CDR3 bases: TGTGCCAGTACGGTTGGGGGGGCCAACGTCCTGACTTTC.

The chain is built from TRBV5-6 and TRBJ1-5; 7 bases agree with TRBD1. The CDR3 has 14 residues. V lost 0 bases and J lost 6; bases outside the gene matches: 3. Germline V CDR1 and CDR2: SGHDT, YYEEEE. CDR3 nucleotides: TGTGCCAGCAGCTTGGGACAGGGTTTTCAGCCCCAGCATTTT. Translation gives CASSLGQGFQPQHF. Full variable domain (missing parts from reference TRBV5-6 and TRBJ1-5): DAGVTQSPTHLIKTRGQQVTLRCSPKSGHDTVSWYQQALGQGPQFIFQYYEEEERQRGNFPDRFSGHQFPNYSSELNVNALLLGDSALYLCASSLGQGFQPQHFGDGTRLSIL.

This clonotype was found many times. This chain connects TRBV29-1 to TRBJ2-7; 7 nucleotides match TRBD2. Germline CDR1 SQVTM, CDR2 ANQGSEA. V dropped 4 bases and J dropped 0; count of bases not matched to a gene: 0. This CDR3 has 12 residues. This chain's CDR3 is CSVGGSSYEQYF. As DNA, the CDR3 is TGCAGCGTTGGCGGGAGCTCCTACGAGCAGTACTTC.

This clonotype was picked up many times. The chain employs TRBV6-5 and TRBJ2-7; D is undetermined. CDR1 MNHEY and CDR2 SVGAGI come from the germline V gene. The CDR3 consists of 12 residues. Trimming pared 2 bases from V and 4 bases from J, leaving 6 bases between. The CDR3 DNA follows: TGTGCCAGCAGTTACGCGGCTTACGAGCAGTACTTC. It translates to CASSYAAYEQYF.

Only a few counts were recorded for this clonotype. This sequence joins TRBV28 and TRBJ2-3; D ambiguous. The CDR3 totals 13 residues. Trimming took 7 bases from V and 1 from J, leaving 9 bases between them. CDR1 is MDHEN and CDR2 is SYDVKM in the germline V gene. CDR3 amino acids: CASTLVGTDTQYF. In nucleotides, the CDR3 is TGTGCCAGCACTCTCGTTGGCACAGATACGCAGTATTTT.

This clonotype was seen ten or more times. This rearrangement joins TRBV29-1 to TRBJ1-2, with D unresolved. Germline assignment: CDR1 SQVTM and CDR2 ANQGSEA. The CDR3 totals 12 residues. V dropped 4 bases and J dropped 2 bases, with 8 bases sitting between them. The CDR3 DNA sequence: TGCAGCGTTGTTGGAGGGAACTATGGCTACACCTTC. Its translation is CSVVGGNYGYTF. Drawing the rest from reference TRBV29-1 and TRBJ1-2, the complete variable domain is SAVISQKPSRDICQRGTSLTIQCQVDSQVTMMFWYRQQPGQSLTLIATANQGSEATYESGFVIDKFPISRPNLTFSTLTVSNMSPEDSSIYLCSVVGGNYGYTFGSGTRLTVV.

This clonotype was recorded at least ten times. CDR3 region: CSVPIGRTYEQYF. In nucleotides, the CDR3 is TGCAGTGTCCCCATCGGACGGACCTACGAGCAGTACTTC. The genes are TRBV20-1 and TRBJ2-7; no reliable D call. Germline V lookup: CDR1 DFQATT, CDR2 SNEGSKA (reference sequence). CDR3 length: 13 amino acids. Trimming removed 7 bases from V and 2 bases from J, with 15 bases in between.